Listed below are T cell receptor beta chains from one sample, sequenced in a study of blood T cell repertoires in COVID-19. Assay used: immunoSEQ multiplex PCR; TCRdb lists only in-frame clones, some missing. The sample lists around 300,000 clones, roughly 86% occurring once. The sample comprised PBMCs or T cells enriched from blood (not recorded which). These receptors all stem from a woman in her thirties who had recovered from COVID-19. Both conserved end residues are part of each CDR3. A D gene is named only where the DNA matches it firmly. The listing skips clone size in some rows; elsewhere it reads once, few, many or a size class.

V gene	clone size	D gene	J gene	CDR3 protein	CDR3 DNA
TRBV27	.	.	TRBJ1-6	CASSLTSGGLGSPLHF	TGTGCCAGCAGTTTAACTTCGGGGGGGCTAGGATCACCCCTCCACTTT
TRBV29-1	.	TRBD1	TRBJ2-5	CSVGARGLLGAQYF	TGCAGCGTTGGGGCCAGGGGGCTATTGGGGGCCCAGTACTTC
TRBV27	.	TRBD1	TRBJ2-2	CASKTGTGIQNTGELFF	TGTGCCAGCAAGACCGGGACAGGGATCCAAAACACCGGGGAGCTGTTTTTT
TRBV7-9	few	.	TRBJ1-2	CASSLSGFAGYTF	TGTGCCAGCAGCTTATCAGGGTTCGCTGGCTACACCTTC
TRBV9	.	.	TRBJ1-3	CASSVWEDGNTIYF	TGTGCCAGCAGCGTTTGGGAGGATGGAAACACCATATATTTT
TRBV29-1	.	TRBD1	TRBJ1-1	CSVATGAGTEAFF	TGCAGCGTAGCAACAGGGGCGGGCACTGAAGCTTTCTTT
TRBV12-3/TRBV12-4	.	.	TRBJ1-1	CASTPGGWTEAFF	TGTGCCAGCACCCCCGGGGGGTGGACTGAAGCTTTCTTT
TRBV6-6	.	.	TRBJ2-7	CASLSGYEQYF	TGTGCCAGCCTTAGCGGATACGAGCAGTACTTC
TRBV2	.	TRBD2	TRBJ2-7	CASRQPGLAGVNEQYF	TGTGCCAGCAGACAACCGGGACTAGCGGGAGTTAACGAGCAGTACTTC
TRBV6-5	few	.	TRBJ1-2	CASSYRGSNYGYTF	TGTGCCAGCAGTTACCGGGGTTCTAACTATGGCTACACCTTC
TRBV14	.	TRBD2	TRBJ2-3	CASSLSTSGSPYF	TGTGCCAGCAGCCTTAGCACTAGCGGGAGCCCGTATTTT
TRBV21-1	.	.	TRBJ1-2	CASSKRGQGYTF	TGTGCCAGCAGCAAAAGAGGCCAAGGCTACACCTTC
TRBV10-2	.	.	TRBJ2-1	CASRDGQFHEQFF	TGCGCCAGCAGAGACGGACAATTCCATGAGCAGTTCTTC
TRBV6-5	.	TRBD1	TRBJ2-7	CASKPGQGDYEQYF	TGTGCCAGCAAGCCGGGACAGGGTGACTACGAGCAGTACTTC
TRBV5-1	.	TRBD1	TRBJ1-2	CASSPLGGQGRIGNGYTF	TGCGCCAGCAGCCCCCTGGGAGGACAGGGGAGAATCGGGAATGGCTACACCTTC
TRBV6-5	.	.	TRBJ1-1	CASSYSGQGLSVAFF	TGTGCCAGCAGTTACTCAGGTCAGGGGTTGAGTGTAGCTTTCTTT
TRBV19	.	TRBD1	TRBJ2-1	CASSSLPGQGRSSYNEQFF	TGTGCCAGTAGTAGTCTTCCGGGACAGGGCCGAAGCTCCTACAATGAGCAGTTCTTC
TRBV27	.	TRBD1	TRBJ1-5	CASRTQGTHSNQPQHF	TGTGCCAGCAGGACACAGGGGACTCATAGCAATCAGCCCCAGCATTTT
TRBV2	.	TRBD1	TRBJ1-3	CASSLGQRAGNTIYF	TGTGCCAGCAGCCTGGGACAGAGAGCTGGAAACACCATATATTTT
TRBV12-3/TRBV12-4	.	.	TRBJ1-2	CASSLIQTQGYTF	TGTGCCAGCAGTTTAATCCAAACCCAGGGCTACACCTTC
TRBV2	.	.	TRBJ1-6	CASRPGPGGSPLHF	TGTGCCAGCAGGCCGGGACCGGGGGGATCACCCCTCCACTTT
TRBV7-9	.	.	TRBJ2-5	CASSLKPPRQGSRETQYF	TGTGCCAGCAGCTTAAAACCCCCCAGGCAGGGCAGTAGGGAGACCCAGTACTTC
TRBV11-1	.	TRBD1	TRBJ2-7	CASSSGTGSEQYF	TGTGCCAGCAGCTCGGGGACAGGGAGCGAGCAGTACTTC
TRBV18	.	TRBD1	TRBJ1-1	CASSAITSGTGKSLVF	TGTGCCAGCTCAGCGATCACAAGTGGGACAGGTAAAAGCTTGGTCTTT
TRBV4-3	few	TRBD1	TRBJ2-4	CASSQGRTGVSNIQYF	TGCGCCAGCAGCCAGGGCCGGACAGGGGTAAGCAACATTCAGTACTTC
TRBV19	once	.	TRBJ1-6	CASSEVRDSPLHF	TGTGCCAGTAGTGAAGTCAGGGATTCACCCCTCCACTTT
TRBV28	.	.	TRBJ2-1	CASSPFHEQFF	TGTGCCAGCAGTCCCTTCCATGAGCAGTTCTTC
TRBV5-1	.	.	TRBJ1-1	CASSFDRAANTEAFF	TGCGCCAGCAGCTTCGACAGAGCAGCAAACACTGAAGCTTTCTTT
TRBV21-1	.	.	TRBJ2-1	CASSKTEWGGRNPNEQFF	TGTGCCAGCAGCAAAACGGAGTGGGGCGGGAGAAACCCTAATGAGCAGTTCTTC
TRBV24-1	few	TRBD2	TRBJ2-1	CATGGGEGNEQFF	TGTGCCACCGGGGGAGGGGAGGGTAATGAGCAGTTCTTC
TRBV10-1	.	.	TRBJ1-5	CASRAPYGEGSKPNQPQHF	TGCGCCAGCAGGGCGCCCTATGGGGAGGGGTCGAAACCTAATCAGCCCCAGCATTTT
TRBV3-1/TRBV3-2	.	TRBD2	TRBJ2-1	CASSQVPGTSSNEQFF	TGTGCCAGCAGCCAAGTCCCGGGGACTAGTAGCAATGAGCAGTTCTTC
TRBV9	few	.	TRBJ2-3	CASSVGAGSTDTQYF	TGTGCCAGCAGCGTAGGGGCTGGTAGCACAGATACGCAGTATTTT
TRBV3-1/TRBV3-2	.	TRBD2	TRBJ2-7	CASSQVGLAGGYEQYF	TGTGCCAGCAGCCAAGTGGGACTAGCGGGGGGCTACGAGCAGTACTTC
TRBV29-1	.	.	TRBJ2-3	CSAAVPTDTQYF	TGCAGCGCTGCGGTCCCCACAGATACGCAGTATTTT
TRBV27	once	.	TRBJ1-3	CASSLVGAQGNTIYF	TGTGCCAGCAGTTTAGTGGGGGCGCAAGGAAACACCATATATTTT
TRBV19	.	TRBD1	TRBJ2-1	CASSITTGGAYNEQFF	TGTGCCAGTAGTATTACGACAGGGGGCGCGTACAATGAGCAGTTCTTC
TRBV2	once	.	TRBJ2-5	CARSASVIQETQYF	TGTGCCAGGTCGGCTAGCGTGATCCAAGAGACCCAGTACTTC
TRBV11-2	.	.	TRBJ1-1	CASSLEYTLVYEGMDTEAFF	TGTGCCAGCAGCTTAGAATATACGTTGGTGTATGAGGGCATGGACACTGAAGCTTTCTTT
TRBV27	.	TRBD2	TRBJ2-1	CASSLFASGLTSSYNEQFF	TGTGCCAGCAGTTTATTTGCTAGCGGCCTTACTAGCTCCTACAATGAGCAGTTCTTC
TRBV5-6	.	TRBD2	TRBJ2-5	CASSLAPTSGRRETQYF	TGTGCCAGCAGCTTGGCCCCGACTAGCGGGAGACGTGAGACCCAGTACTTC
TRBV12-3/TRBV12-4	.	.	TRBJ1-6	CASRRSQKPLHF	TGTGCCAGCAGAAGATCTCAGAAACCCCTCCACTTT
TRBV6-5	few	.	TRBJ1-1	CASSYGGETEAFF	TGTGCCAGCAGTTACGGGGGGGAGACTGAAGCTTTCTTT
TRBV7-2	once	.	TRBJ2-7	CASSLTGERLYEQYF	TGTGCCAGCAGCTTAACGGGAGAACGACTCTACGAGCAGTACTTC
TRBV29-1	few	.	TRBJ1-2	CSANRGETGLSYGYTF	TGCAGCGCGAACCGAGGGGAAACAGGGCTGTCGTATGGCTACACCTTC
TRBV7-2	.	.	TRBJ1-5	CASSLAGLYSNQPQHF	TGTGCCAGCAGCTTAGCGGGGCTGTATAGCAATCAGCCCCAGCATTTT
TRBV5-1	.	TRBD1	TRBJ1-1	CASSVAGGATEAFF	TGCGCCAGCAGCGTAGCAGGGGGCGCCACTGAAGCTTTCTTT
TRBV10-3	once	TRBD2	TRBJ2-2	CAISFKTSGTNTGELFF	TGTGCCATCAGTTTTAAGACTAGCGGAACCAACACCGGGGAGCTGTTTTTT
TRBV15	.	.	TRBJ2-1	CATSTAYNEQFF	TGTGCCACCAGCACCGCGTACAATGAGCAGTTCTTC